The sequence of this TCR beta chain was determined in a study of beta chain features in type 1 diabetes. Background on the study: Across every sample, around 100,000,000 sorted cells were examined in total. Study results and caveats: Patients with Type 1 diabetes showed moderately but significantly shorter TCRB CDR3s in all four CD4+ subsets. It was among patients, rather than healthy donors, that naive, central memory and Treg TCRB repertoires appeared more similar. Still unanswered here is whether HLA type influences TCRB rearrangement.

In this sample, this clone turned up a few times. Its specificity is not known. The entirety of the isolated RNA underwent reverse transcription, so expressed TCRB transcripts were sequenced. Assay used: immunoSEQ multiplex PCR; TCRdb lists only in-frame clones, some missing. The table shows about 280,000 clones, with 15% occurring only once. The receptor was derived from a man aged 18 to 30 with type 1 diabetes. Source material: naive CD4+ T cells from blood.

The CDR3 region is CASSLGPLRAGNTGELFF. The CDR3 DNA is TGTGCCAGCAGCTTGGGGCCACTGCGGGCAGGAAATACCGGGGAGCTGTTTTTT. The rearrangement links TRBV5-4 to TRBJ2-2; D is perhaps TRBD2 (5 bases). Germline-derived CDR1 and CDR2 are SGHNT and YYREEE (reference sequence). CDR3 length: 18 amino acids. Trimming pared 0 bases from V and 5 bases from J, leaving 20 bases between.